The 16 T cell receptor beta chains below were found in one sample sequenced in a study of T cells in narcolepsy. Here immunoSEQ multiplex PCR was the method, and the copy in TCRdb shows in-frame clones only, minus some. This table holds tens of thousands of clones, around 85% found once. The sample consisted of CD45RA- memory CD4+ T cells from PBMCs. These receptors originate from a human donor with narcolepsy.

The rearrangement joins TRBV5-5 to TRBJ1-3; 9 nucleotides line up with TRBD1. Per the germline V gene, CDR1 is SGHKS and CDR2 is YYEKEE (reference sequence). V was pared by 5 bases and J by 5 bases, with 8 bases of the junction left unmatched. The CDR3 sequence is 15 residues long. The CDR3 nucleotides read TGTGCCAGCAGTTACCCGGGACAGGGTAGAAACACCATATATTTT. The encoded protein is CASSYPGQGRNTIYF. Full variable domain (outside the CDR3, taken from reference TRBV5-5 and TRBJ1-3): DAGVTQSPTHLIKTRGQQVTLRCSPISGHKSVSWYQQVLGQGPQFIFQYYEKEERGRGNFPDRFSARQFPNYSSELNVNALLLGDSALYLCASSYPGQGRNTIYFGEGSWLTVV.

The chain links TRBV10-3 to TRBJ1-4; D is uncertain. CDR3 length: 13 amino acids. Germline-derived CDR1 and CDR2 are ENHRY and SYGVKD. Trimming cost V 5 bases and J 0 bases, with 4 bases left between them. This CDR3 reads CAISPATNEKLFF. The CDR3, as DNA: TGTGCCATCAGTCCAGCAACTAATGAAAAACTGTTTTTT.

The chain combines TRBV7-9 with TRBJ1-1; no firm D call. Germline V lookup: CDR1 SEHNR, CDR2 FQNEAQ (reference sequence). V dropped 5 bases and J dropped 0 bases, with 10 bases sitting between them. The CDR3 contains 14 residues. The CDR3 loop reads CASSPVFMNTEAFF. The CDR3 nucleotides read TGTGCCAGCAGCCCGGTTTTTATGAACACTGAAGCTTTCTTT.

The chain employs TRBV10-3 and TRBJ1-2, with TRBD1 matching over 7 bases. The J segment lost 3 bases and the V segment lost 4 bases, leaving 5 bases of the junction unmatched. This CDR3 region has 14 residues. The V gene's germline CDR1 is ENHRY and CDR2 SYGVKD. The CDR3 nucleotides are TGTGCCATCAGTGGGAACGACAGGGACTATGGCTACACCTTC. Its protein product is CAISGNDRDYGYTF.

CDR3 DNA sequence: TGTGCCAGCAGCGTAGAAGGGAGGGGGCCCACTGAAGCTTTCTTT. This sequence encodes CASSVEGRGPTEAFF. V gene TRBV9 combines with J gene TRBJ1-1; 7 nucleotides match TRBD1. Trimming at V came to 0 bases and at J to 4 bases, leaving 6 bases not matched to a gene. CDR1 SGDLS and CDR2 YYNGEE come from the germline V gene. There are 15 residues in the CDR3.

This rearrangement joins TRBV2 to TRBJ1-6; 9 bases fit TRBD1. CDR1 SNHLY and CDR2 FYNNEI come from the germline V gene. V lost 3 bases and J lost 7; bases outside the gene matches: 4. This CDR3 comprises 15 residues. The CDR3: CASSELTGGNSPLHF. CDR3 DNA sequence: TGTGCCAGCAGTGAGTTGACAGGGGGGAATTCACCCCTCCACTTT.

The CDR3 DNA sequence: TGTGCCAGCAGTTCTACGGGATCAGGGGAGCAGTACTTC. Translating gives CASSSTGSGEQYF. The chain has TRBV6-5 and TRBJ2-7; D could derive from TRBD1 or TRBD2 (5 bases each). V lost 4 bases, J lost 7 bases, and 14 bases lay in between. Looked up from germline, CDR1 is MNHEY and CDR2 is SVGAGI. This CDR3 is 13 amino acids long.

This clone was observed a handful of times. The rearrangement uses TRBV7-9 and TRBJ2-1; maybe TRBD1 (6 bases). The CDR3 spans 12 residues. Per germline, CDR1 SEHNR and CDR2 FQNEAQ (reference sequence). With 3 bases removed from V and 10 bases from J, the gap between germline ends came to 10 bases. The CDR3 DNA reads as TGTGCCAGCAGCTTCTCCGGGACAGAGCAGTTCTTC. Protein: CASSFSGTEQFF.

The gene calls are TRBV7-2 and TRBJ2-3; D perhaps matches TRBD1 (6 bases). Germline V gives CDR1 SGHTA, CDR2 FQGNSA. This CDR3 comprises 14 residues. Trimming shortened V by 3 bases and J by 2 bases, and 9 bases separated the two germline ends. The CDR3, as DNA: TGTGCCAGCAGCTTGAGGGGGACCACAGATACGCAGTATTTT. It codes for CASSLRGTTDTQYF.

This sequence joins TRBV29-1 and TRBJ1-5, with 8 bases lining up with TRBD1. The CDR3 loop spans 14 amino acids. Losses at the gene ends were 1 base for V and 4 bases for J; bases not matched to a gene: 3. The germline V gene encodes CDR1 SQVTM and CDR2 ANQGSEA. The chain's CDR3 is CSVEVGQGNQPQHF. CDR3 coding DNA: TGCAGCGTTGAAGTAGGACAGGGAAATCAGCCCCAGCATTTT. Filled out from reference TRBV29-1 and TRBJ1-5, the complete variable domain reads SAVISQKPSRDICQRGTSLTIQCQVDSQVTMMFWYRQQPGQSLTLIATANQGSEATYESGFVIDKFPISRPNLTFSTLTVSNMSPEDSSIYLCSVEVGQGNQPQHFGDGTRLSIL.

The rearrangement uses TRBV5-1 and TRBJ1-3; the D is unclear. CDR3 size: 13 residues. The germline V gene encodes CDR1 SGHRS and CDR2 YFSETQ. V was pared by 8 bases and J by 2 bases, with 11 bases between. CDR3 DNA: TGCGCCAGTTCGACCCCTCCTGGAAACACCATATATTTT. Translated: CASSTPPGNTIYF.

The V gene is TRBV4-1, the J gene TRBJ1-6; tentatively, D is TRBD1 (5 bases). The CDR3 has 13 residues. Trimming took 0 bases from V and 10 from J, leaving 7 bases between them. Germline values: CDR1 MGHRA, CDR2 YSYEKL. CDR3 amino acids: CASSQDRDSPLHF. The CDR3, as DNA: TGCGCCAGCAGCCAAGACAGGGACTCACCCCTCCACTTT.

The gene calls are TRBV7-8 and TRBJ1-3; weak D call: TRBD1 (5 bases). The CDR3 is 14 amino acids. V was clipped by 1 base and J by 4 bases, with 8 bases between them. Per germline, CDR1 SGHVS and CDR2 FQNEAQ. CDR3 DNA sequence: TGTGCCAGCAGCTTAGTCAGGGCCGGAAACACCATATATTTT. Translating gives CASSLVRAGNTIYF.

The chain couples TRBV10-3 to TRBJ1-5, with 10 bases aligning to TRBD1. The V gene's germline CDR1 is ENHRY and CDR2 SYGVKD. Trimming cost V 9 bases and J 3 bases; bases outside gene matches: 2. This CDR3 comprises 13 residues. CDR3 sequence (DNA): TGTGCCATAGGGACAGGGGCCAATCAGCCCCAGCATTTT. Translating it yields CAIGTGANQPQHF.

The V and J genes are TRBV29-1 and TRBJ2-7; TRBD1 agrees at 7 bases. The germline CDR1 and CDR2 sequences are SQVTM and ANQGSEA. J gave up 3 bases and V 1 base, and 3 bases lay outside the gene matches. This CDR3 region has 13 residues. For the CDR3, the DNA is TGCAGCGTTGAAGGGGACAGCCTCTACGAGCAGTACTTC. This encodes CSVEGDSLYEQYF.

This chain joins TRBV4-2 and TRBJ2-5, with a weak D call TRBD1 (6 bases). The germline V and J ends were trimmed by 4 bases and 2 bases, with 23 bases remaining between them. Germline V gene lookup returns CDR1 LGHNA and CDR2 YNFKEQ. The CDR3 totals 18 residues. Here the CDR3 reads CASSPGSGTRGKQETQYF. The CDR3, as DNA: TGTGCCAGCAGCCCAGGGTCGGGCACCAGGGGTAAACAAGAGACCCAGTACTTC.